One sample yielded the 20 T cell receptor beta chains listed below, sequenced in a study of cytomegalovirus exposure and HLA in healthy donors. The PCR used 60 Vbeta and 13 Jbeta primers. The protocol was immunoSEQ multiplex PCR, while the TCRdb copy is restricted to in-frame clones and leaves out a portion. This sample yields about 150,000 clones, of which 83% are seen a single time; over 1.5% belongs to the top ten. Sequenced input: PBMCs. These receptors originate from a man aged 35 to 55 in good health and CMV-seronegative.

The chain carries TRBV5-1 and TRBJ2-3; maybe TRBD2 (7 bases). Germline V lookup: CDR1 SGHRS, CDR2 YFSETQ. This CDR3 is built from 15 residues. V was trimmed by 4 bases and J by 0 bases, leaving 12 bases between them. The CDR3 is CASSEGGPSTDTQYF. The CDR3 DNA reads TGCGCCAGCAGCGAGGGGGGGCCTAGCACAGATACGCAGTATTTT.

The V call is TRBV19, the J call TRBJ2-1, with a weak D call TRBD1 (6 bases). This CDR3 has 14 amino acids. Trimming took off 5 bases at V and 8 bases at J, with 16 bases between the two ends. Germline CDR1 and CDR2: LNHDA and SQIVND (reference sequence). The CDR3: CASSAMTGADEQFF. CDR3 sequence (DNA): TGTGCCAGTAGTGCCATGACAGGAGCCGATGAGCAGTTCTTC.

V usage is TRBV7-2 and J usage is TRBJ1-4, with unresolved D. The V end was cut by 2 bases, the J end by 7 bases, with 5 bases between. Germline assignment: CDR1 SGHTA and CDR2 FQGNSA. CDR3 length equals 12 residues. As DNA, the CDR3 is TGTGCCAGCAGCTTACCGGGTGAAAAACTGTTTTTT. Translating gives CASSLPGEKLFF.

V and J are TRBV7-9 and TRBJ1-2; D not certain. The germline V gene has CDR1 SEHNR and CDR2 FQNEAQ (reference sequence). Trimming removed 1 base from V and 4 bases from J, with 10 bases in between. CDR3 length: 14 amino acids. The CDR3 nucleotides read TGTGCCAGCAGCTTAGAAGGGAGCGGCTATGGCTACACCTTC. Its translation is CASSLEGSGYGYTF. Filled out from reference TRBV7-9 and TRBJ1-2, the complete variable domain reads DTGVSQNPRHKITKRGQNVTFRCDPISEHNRLYWYRQTLGQGPEFLTYFQNEAQLEKSRLLSDRFSAERPKGSFSTLEIQRTEQGDSAMYLCASSLEGSGYGYTFGSGTRLTVV.

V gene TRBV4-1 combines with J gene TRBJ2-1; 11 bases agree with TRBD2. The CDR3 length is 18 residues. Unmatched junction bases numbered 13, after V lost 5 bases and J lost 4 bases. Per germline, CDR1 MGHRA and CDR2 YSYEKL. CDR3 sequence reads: CASSFSGTGLAVYNEQFF. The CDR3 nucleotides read TGCGCCAGCAGCTTTTCGGGGACGGGACTAGCGGTTTACAATGAGCAGTTCTTC.

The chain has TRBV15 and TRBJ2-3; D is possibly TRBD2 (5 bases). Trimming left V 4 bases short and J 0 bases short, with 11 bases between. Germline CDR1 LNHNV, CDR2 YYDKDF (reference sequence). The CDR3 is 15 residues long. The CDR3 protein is CATSKRTASTDTQYF. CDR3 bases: TGTGCCACCAGCAAGAGGACTGCTAGCACAGATACGCAGTATTTT. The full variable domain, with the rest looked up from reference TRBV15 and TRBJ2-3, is DAMVIQNPRYQVTQFGKPVTLSCSQTLNHNVMYWYQQKSSQAPKLLFHYYDKDFNNEADTPDNFQSRRPNTSFCFLDIRSPGLGDTAMYLCATSKRTASTDTQYFGPGTRLTVL.

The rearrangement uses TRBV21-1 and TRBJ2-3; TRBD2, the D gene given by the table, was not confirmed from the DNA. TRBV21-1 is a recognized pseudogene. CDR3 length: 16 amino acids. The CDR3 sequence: CASSKALAGGQDTQYF. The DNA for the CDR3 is TGTGCCAGCAGCAAAGCGTTAGCGGGGGGGCAAGATACGCAGTATTTT.

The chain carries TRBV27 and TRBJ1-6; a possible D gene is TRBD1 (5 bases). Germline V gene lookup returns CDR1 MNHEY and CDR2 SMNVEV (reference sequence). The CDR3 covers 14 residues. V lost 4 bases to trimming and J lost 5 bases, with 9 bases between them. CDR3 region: CASSWTLNNSPLHF. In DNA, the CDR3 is TGTGCCAGCAGTTGGACACTTAATAATTCACCCCTCCACTTT.

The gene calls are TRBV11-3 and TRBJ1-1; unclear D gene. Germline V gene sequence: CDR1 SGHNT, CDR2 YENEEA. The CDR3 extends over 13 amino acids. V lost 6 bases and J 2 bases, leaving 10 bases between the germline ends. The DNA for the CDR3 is TGTGCCAGCAGGGGCCGTGGAAACACTGAAGCTTTCTTT. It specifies CASRGRGNTEAFF.

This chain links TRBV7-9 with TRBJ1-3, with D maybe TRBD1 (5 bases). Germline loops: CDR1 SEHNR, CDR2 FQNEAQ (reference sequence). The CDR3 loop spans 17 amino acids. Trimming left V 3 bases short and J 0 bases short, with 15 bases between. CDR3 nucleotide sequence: TGTGCCAGCAGCTTTACAAGCGACAGCAGCTCTGGAAACACCATATATTTT. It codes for CASSFTSDSSSGNTIYF.

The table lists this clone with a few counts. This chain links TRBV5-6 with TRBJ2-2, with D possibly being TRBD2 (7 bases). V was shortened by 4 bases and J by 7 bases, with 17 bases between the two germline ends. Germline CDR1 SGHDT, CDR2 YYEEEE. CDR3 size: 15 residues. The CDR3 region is CASSVTGGRDGELFF. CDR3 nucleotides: TGTGCCAGCAGCGTCACGGGGGGCAGGGACGGGGAGCTGTTTTTT. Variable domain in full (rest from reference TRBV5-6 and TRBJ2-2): DAGVTQSPTHLIKTRGQQVTLRCSPKSGHDTVSWYQQALGQGPQFIFQYYEEEERQRGNFPDRFSGHQFPNYSSELNVNALLLGDSALYLCASSVTGGRDGELFFGEGSRLTVL.

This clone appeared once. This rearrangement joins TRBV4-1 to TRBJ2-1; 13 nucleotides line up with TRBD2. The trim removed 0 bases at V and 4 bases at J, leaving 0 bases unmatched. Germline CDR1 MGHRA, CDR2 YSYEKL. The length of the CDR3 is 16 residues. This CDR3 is CASSQETSGGYNEQFF. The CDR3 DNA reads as TGCGCCAGCAGCCAAGAGACTAGCGGGGGGTACAATGAGCAGTTCTTC.

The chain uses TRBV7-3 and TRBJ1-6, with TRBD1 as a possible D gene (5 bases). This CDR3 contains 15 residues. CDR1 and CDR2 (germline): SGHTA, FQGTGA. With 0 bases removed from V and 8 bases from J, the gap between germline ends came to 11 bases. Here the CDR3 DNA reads TGTGCCAGCAGCTTAACCGCTGGGGGGTATTCACCCCTCCACTTT. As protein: CASSLTAGGYSPLHF.

The CDR3 protein is CARGAGGIETQYF. The DNA of the CDR3 is TGTGCCAGGGGAGCGGGGGGTATAGAGACCCAGTACTTC. This chain connects TRBV2 to TRBJ2-5; 9 bases are a match to TRBD2. This CDR3 region has 13 residues. Looked up from germline, CDR1 is SNHLY and CDR2 is FYNNEI. Trimming took 9 bases from V and 4 from J; bases not matched to a gene: 6.

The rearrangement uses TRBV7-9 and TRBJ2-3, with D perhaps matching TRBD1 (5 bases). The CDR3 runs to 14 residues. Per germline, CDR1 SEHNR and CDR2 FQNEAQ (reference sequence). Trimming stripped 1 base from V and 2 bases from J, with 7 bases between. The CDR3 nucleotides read TGTGCCAGCAGCTTAGGACAGTTCACAGATACGCAGTATTTT. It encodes CASSLGQFTDTQYF.

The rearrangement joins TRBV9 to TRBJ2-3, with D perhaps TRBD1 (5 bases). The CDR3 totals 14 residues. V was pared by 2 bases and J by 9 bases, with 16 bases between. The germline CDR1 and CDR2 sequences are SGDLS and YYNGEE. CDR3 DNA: TGTGCCAGCAGCGTCAGCTGGGGCCCGGAAACGCAGTATTTT. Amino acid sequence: CASSVSWGPETQYF.

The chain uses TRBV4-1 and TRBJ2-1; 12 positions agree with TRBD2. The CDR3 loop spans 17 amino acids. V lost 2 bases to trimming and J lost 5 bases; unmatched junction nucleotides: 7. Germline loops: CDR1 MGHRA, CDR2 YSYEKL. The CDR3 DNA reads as TGCGCCAGCAGCCAAAGGGCTAGCGGGGGGGCAGACAATGAGCAGTTCTTC. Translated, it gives CASSQRASGGADNEQFF.

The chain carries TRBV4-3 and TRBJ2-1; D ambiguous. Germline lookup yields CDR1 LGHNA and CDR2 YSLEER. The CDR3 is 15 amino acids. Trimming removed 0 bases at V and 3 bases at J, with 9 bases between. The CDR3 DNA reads TGCGCCAGCAGCCAAGATCGGTCTAACTACAATGAGCAGTTCTTC. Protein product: CASSQDRSNYNEQFF.

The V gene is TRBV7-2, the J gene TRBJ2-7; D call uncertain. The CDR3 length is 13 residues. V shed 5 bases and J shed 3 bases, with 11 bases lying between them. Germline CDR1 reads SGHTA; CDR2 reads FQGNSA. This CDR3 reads CASSRRLDYEQYF. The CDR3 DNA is TGTGCCAGCAGCCGACGACTCGACTACGAGCAGTACTTC.

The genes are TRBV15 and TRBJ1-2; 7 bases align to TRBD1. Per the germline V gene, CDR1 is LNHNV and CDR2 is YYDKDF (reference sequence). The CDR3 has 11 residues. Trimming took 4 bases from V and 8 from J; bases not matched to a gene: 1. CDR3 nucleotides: TGTGCCACCAGCAAAGGGGGCGGCTACACCTTC. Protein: CATSKGGGYTF. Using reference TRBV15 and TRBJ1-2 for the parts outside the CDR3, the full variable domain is DAMVIQNPRYQVTQFGKPVTLSCSQTLNHNVMYWYQQKSSQAPKLLFHYYDKDFNNEADTPDNFQSRRPNTSFCFLDIRSPGLGDTAMYLCATSKGGGYTFGSGTRLTVV.